The 20 T cell receptor beta chains below come from one sample, sequenced in a study of shared clonotypes between healthy human individuals. Sequenced by immunoSEQ multiplex PCR; TCRdb stores in-frame clones only, minus some. This table holds about 2 million clones, 95% found once. The sample was naive CD4+ T cells sorted from blood. Subset specified: CD45RA+ positively selected. The source of these receptors is a man younger than 30 in good health.

The chain carries TRBV6-1 and TRBJ1-5; the match to TRBD1 covers 10 bases. The CDR3 sequence is 12 residues long. Germline V lookup: CDR1 MNHNS, CDR2 SASEGT. The V segment lost 8 bases and the J segment 9 bases; nucleotides outside the gene matches: 4. The CDR3 sequence: CASWTGGSPQHF. The CDR3 nucleotides are TGTGCCAGCTGGACAGGGGGGTCGCCCCAGCATTTT.

This chain links TRBV2 with TRBJ2-5, with D perhaps TRBD2 (5 bases). Germline loops: CDR1 SNHLY, CDR2 FYNNEI. The CDR3 spans 10 residues. Trimming took off 8 bases at V and 5 bases at J, with 6 bases between the two ends. The CDR3 protein is CASSGETQYF. Here the CDR3 DNA reads TGTGCCAGCTCGGGGGAGACCCAGTACTTC.

This clone turned up a few times. V and J are TRBV25-1 and TRBJ2-3; D not resolved. Germline V gene sequence: CDR1 MGHDK, CDR2 SYGVNS. There are 12 residues in the CDR3. V was pared by 1 base and J by 9 bases, with 8 bases between. The chain's CDR3 is CASSESSMTQYF. The CDR3 bases are TGTGCCAGCAGTGAATCAAGCATGACGCAGTATTTT.

A word on this clone: Other DNA variants within this sample encode the same CDR3. This chain connects TRBV10-3 to TRBJ2-5; 7 nucleotides match TRBD1. The CDR3 contains 13 residues. Germline V gives CDR1 ENHRY, CDR2 SYGVKD. Trimming took 6 bases from V and 2 from J; bases not matched to a gene: 3. The CDR3 DNA reads TGTGCCATCAGACCGGGACAGCAAGAGACCCAGTACTTC. It encodes CAIRPGQQETQYF.

The chain is built from TRBV5-1 and TRBJ2-2, with 7 bases fitting TRBD1. The CDR3 spans 18 residues. Germline CDR1 is SGHRS and CDR2 is YFSETQ. Trimming took 8 bases from V and 2 from J; bases not matched to a gene: 18. The CDR3 loop is CASPAPDRVIQNTGELFF. The CDR3 DNA sequence: TGCGCCAGTCCAGCCCCCGACAGGGTAATTCAAAACACCGGGGAGCTGTTTTTT.

The chain has TRBV6-5 and TRBJ1-1, with TRBD1 matching 9 bases. CDR1 and CDR2 (germline): MNHEY, SVGAGI. The CDR3 extends over 12 amino acids. Losses at the gene ends were 9 bases for V and 10 bases for J; bases not matched to a gene: 9. As DNA, the CDR3 is TGTGCCAGGAGACAGGGGGATAGTGGAGCTTTCTTT. Translation gives CARRQGDSGAFF.

The J gene is TRBJ2-3, the V gene TRBV7-2; D is unresolved. V was clipped by 4 bases and J by 8 bases, with 10 bases between them. Germline values: CDR1 SGHTA, CDR2 FQGNSA. The CDR3 runs to 12 residues. Here the CDR3 reads CASSSPPATQYF. The CDR3 DNA reads as TGTGCCAGCAGCTCCCCCCCGGCTACGCAGTATTTT.

Comments on this clone: The same CDR3 can be traced to other DNA sequences in this sample. The rearrangement uses TRBV5-1 and TRBJ2-5; 7 nucleotides agree with TRBD2. Germline CDR1 and CDR2: SGHRS and YFSETQ. V lost 4 bases and J lost 4; bases outside the gene matches: 4. The CDR3 is made up of 13 amino acids. CDR3 coding DNA: TGCGCCAGCAGCCCTACGGGGGGAGAGACCCAGTACTTC. Amino acids: CASSPTGGETQYF.

V gene TRBV30 combines with J gene TRBJ1-6, with a tentative D call TRBD1 (6 bases). The CDR3 has 16 amino acids. Germline V gene lookup returns CDR1 GTSNPN and CDR2 SVGIG (reference sequence). Trimming took off 0 bases at V and 10 bases at J, with 19 bases between the two ends. The DNA for the CDR3 is TGTGCCTGGAGTGTAGGGTCTCCGGGGGCCGAATCACCCCTCCACTTT. It specifies CAWSVGSPGAESPLHF. Combining the CDR3 with reference TRBV30 and TRBJ1-6 gives the whole variable domain SQTIHQWPATLVQPVGSPLSLECTVEGTSNPNLYWYRQAAGRGLQLLFYSVGIGQISSEVPQNLSASRPQDRQFILSSKKLLLSDSGFYLCAWSVGSPGAESPLHFGNGTRLTVT.

The chain is built from TRBV6-5 and TRBJ1-5; D not certain. Trimming stripped 2 bases from V and 8 bases from J, with 13 bases between. The CDR3 consists of 14 residues. Germline CDR1 and CDR2: MNHEY and SVGAGI. DNA of the CDR3: TGTGCCAGCAGTTACATCGGGCCCAACGAGCCCCAGCATTTT. Its protein product is CASSYIGPNEPQHF.

CDR3 sequence reads: CASSTLQYNEQFF. CDR3 DNA sequence: TGTGCCAGCAGCACTCTTCAATACAATGAGCAGTTCTTC. This chain joins TRBV5-6 and TRBJ2-1; no reliable D call. The CDR3 has 13 residues. V was clipped by 4 bases and J by 4 bases, with 9 bases between them. Per germline, CDR1 SGHDT and CDR2 YYEEEE.

The V gene is TRBV9, the J gene TRBJ2-2; 7 bases are shared with TRBD1. The length of the CDR3 is 15 residues. Germline CDR1 and CDR2: SGDLS and YYNGEE. With 3 bases clipped from V and 0 bases from J, the junction kept 2 bases outside the gene matches. The CDR3 DNA reads as TGTGCCAGCAGCGGGACAGGAACGAACACCGGGGAGCTGTTTTTT. This gives the protein CASSGTGTNTGELFF. Looking up the rest from reference TRBV9 and TRBJ2-2 gives the full variable domain: DSGVTQTPKHLITATGQRVTLRCSPRSGDLSVYWYQQSLDQGLQFLIQYYNGEERAKGNILERFSAQQFPDLHSELNLSSLELGDSALYFCASSGTGTNTGELFFGEGSRLTVL.

This chain connects TRBV28 to TRBJ2-7; 7 bases align to TRBD1. V was clipped by 6 bases and J by 2 bases; unmatched bases: 7. This CDR3 is 14 amino acids long. CDR1 and CDR2 from the germline V gene are MDHEN and SYDVKM. The chain's CDR3 is CASSQDRVAYEQYF. DNA for the CDR3: TGTGCCAGCAGCCAAGACAGGGTTGCCTACGAGCAGTACTTC.

The rearrangement joins TRBV30 to TRBJ1-5, with 10 bases aligning to TRBD1. The CDR3 covers 16 residues. Germline CDR1 is GTSNPN and CDR2 is SVGIG (reference sequence). J gave up 5 bases and V 0 bases, and 7 bases lay outside the gene matches. The CDR3 nucleotides read TGTGCCTGGAGTGTATCGGGACAGGGGATATATCAGCCCCAGCATTTT. It codes for CAWSVSGQGIYQPQHF.

The gene calls are TRBV10-1 and TRBJ1-1; D not resolved. Germline values: CDR1 WNHNN, CDR2 SYGVQD (reference sequence). This CDR3 has 13 residues. Trimming removed 4 bases from V and 1 base from J, with 7 bases in between. CDR3 loop: CASSVQPNTEAFF. The CDR3 DNA reads as TGCGCCAGCAGTGTACAGCCGAACACTGAAGCTTTCTTT.

This sequence joins TRBV12-5 and TRBJ2-7, with D perhaps TRBD2 (5 bases). The CDR3 is 13 amino acids. Germline-derived CDR1 and CDR2 are LGHNT and FRNRAP. V dropped 5 bases and J dropped 0 bases, with 8 bases sitting between them. As DNA, the CDR3 is TGTGCTAGTGGTAGCGGACGCTCCTACGAGCAGTACTTC. Its translation: CASGSGRSYEQYF.

This rearrangement joins TRBV7-3 to TRBJ2-3, with 10 bases identical to TRBD2. The junction had 5 bases not matched to a gene; V was cut back by 5 bases and J by 3 bases. The germline V gene encodes CDR1 SGHTA and CDR2 FQGTGA. This CDR3 is 15 amino acids long. The CDR3, as DNA: TGTGCCAGCAGCCCGCAACTAGCGGGGACAGATACGCAGTATTTT. It codes for CASSPQLAGTDTQYF.

This clone appeared a single time. V usage is TRBV2 and J usage is TRBJ2-2; TRBD1 matches 8 bases. Germline-derived CDR1 and CDR2 are SNHLY and FYNNEI. With V trimmed by 7 bases and J by 3 bases, 7 bases remained unmatched. This CDR3 has 15 amino acids. The CDR3 reads CASNRQGIDTGELFF. CDR3 nucleotide sequence: TGTGCCAGCAACCGACAGGGGATTGACACCGGGGAGCTGTTTTTT.

The J gene is TRBJ2-7, the V gene TRBV6-5, with 11 bases lining up with TRBD2. With 4 bases clipped from V and 1 base from J, the junction kept 6 bases outside the gene matches. CDR1 is MNHEY, CDR2 SVGAGI, per germline. The CDR3 runs to 16 residues. The DNA of the CDR3 is TGTGCCAGCAGTTTTAAACGACTAGCGGGGTCCTACGAGCAGTACTTC. It yields the protein CASSFKRLAGSYEQYF.

The chain combines TRBV29-1 with TRBJ2-4; TRBD1 agrees at 7 bases. Germline V CDR1 and CDR2: SQVTM, ANQGSEA. This CDR3 is 13 amino acids long. The J segment lost 5 bases and the V segment lost 6 bases, leaving 7 bases of the junction unmatched. CDR3 protein: CSVRGDSQNIQYF. The CDR3 region has the DNA TGCAGCGTCCGTGGGGACAGCCAAAACATTCAGTACTTC. The full variable domain, completed using reference TRBV29-1 and TRBJ2-4, is SAVISQKPSRDICQRGTSLTIQCQVDSQVTMMFWYRQQPGQSLTLIATANQGSEATYESGFVIDKFPISRPNLTFSTLTVSNMSPEDSSIYLCSVRGDSQNIQYFGAGTRLSVL.